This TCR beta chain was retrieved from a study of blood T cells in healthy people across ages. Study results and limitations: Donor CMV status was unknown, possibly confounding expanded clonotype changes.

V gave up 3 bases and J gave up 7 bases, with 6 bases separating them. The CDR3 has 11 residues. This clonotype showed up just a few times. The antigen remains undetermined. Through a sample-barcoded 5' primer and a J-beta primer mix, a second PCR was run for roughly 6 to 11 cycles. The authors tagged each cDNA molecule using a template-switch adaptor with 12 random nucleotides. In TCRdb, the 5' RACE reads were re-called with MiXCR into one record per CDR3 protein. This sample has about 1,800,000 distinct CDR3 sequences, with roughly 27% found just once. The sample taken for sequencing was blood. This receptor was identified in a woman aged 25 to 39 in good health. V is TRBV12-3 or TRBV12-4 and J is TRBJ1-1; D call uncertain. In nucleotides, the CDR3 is TGTGCCAGCAGTTTTAAGGATGAAGCTTTCTTT. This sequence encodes CASSFKDEAFF.